The present TCR beta chain was sequenced within a study of CD8 T cells in Susac syndrome. When the RNA was reverse transcribed, random hexamers were used with an input of 0.5 to 1 ug. A multiplex approach, immunoSEQ multiplex PCR, amplified TCR beta CDR3 across 54 Vbeta and 13 Jbeta. MiXCR, run by TCRdb on the immunoSEQ multiplex PCR reads, gives a single entry per CDR3 protein. The table shows about 280,000 distinct CDR3 sequences, with about 85% occurring only once. CD8+ and CD4+ T cells from blood underwent TCR beta sequencing. Trimming removed 0 bases at V and 4 bases at J, with 9 bases between. The CDR3 contains 14 residues. In germline, CDR1 is LNHNV, CDR2 YYDKDF (reference sequence).

Sequences were obtained from CD8+ T cells from PBMCs. The sequence was obtained from a human donor with multiple sclerosis. The rearrangement links TRBV15 to TRBJ2-5, with D possibly being TRBD1 (5 bases). Here the CDR3 reads CATSREIRAETQYF. The CDR3 coding sequence is TGTGCCACCAGCAGAGAGATCAGGGCAGAGACCCAGTACTTC.